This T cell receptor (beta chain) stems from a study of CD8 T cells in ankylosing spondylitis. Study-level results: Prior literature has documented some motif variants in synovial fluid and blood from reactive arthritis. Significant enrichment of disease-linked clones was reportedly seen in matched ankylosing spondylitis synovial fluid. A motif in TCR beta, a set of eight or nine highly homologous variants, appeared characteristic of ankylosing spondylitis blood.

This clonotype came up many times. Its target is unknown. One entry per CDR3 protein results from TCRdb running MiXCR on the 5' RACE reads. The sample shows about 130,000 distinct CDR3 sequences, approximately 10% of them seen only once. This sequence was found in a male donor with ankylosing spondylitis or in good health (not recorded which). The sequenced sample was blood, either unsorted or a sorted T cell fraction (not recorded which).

The CDR3 spells CASSAWDNEQFF. The DNA for the CDR3 is TGTGCCAGCAGCGCCTGGGACAATGAGCAGTTCTTC. This chain connects TRBV9 to TRBJ2-1; unclear D gene. The V and J ends lost 3 bases and 5 bases respectively, with 6 bases between them. The CDR3 consists of 12 residues. CDR1 and CDR2 from the germline V gene are SGDLS and YYNGEE.